The 10 T cell receptor beta chains reported below all come from one sample, sequenced in a study of control samples from healthy donors and cancer patients. TCRdb's table, derived via immunoSEQ multiplex PCR, lists solely in-frame clones and lacks some. Of roughly 92,000 clones detected, around 86% appear once; the ten largest clones hold around 1.3%. The specimen sequenced was blood. Receptors were obtained from a woman aged 45-65 years in good health.

J is TRBJ2-2 and V is TRBV9; maybe TRBD2 (6 bases). Looked up from germline, CDR1 is SGDLS and CDR2 is YYNGEE. The CDR3 extends over 14 amino acids. The V and J ends lost 0 bases and 6 bases respectively, with 9 bases between them. The CDR3 sequence is CASSVGRVPGELFF. DNA for the CDR3: TGTGCCAGCAGCGTAGGGAGGGTTCCCGGGGAGCTGTTTTTT. Combining the CDR3 with reference TRBV9 and TRBJ2-2 gives the whole variable domain DSGVTQTPKHLITATGQRVTLRCSPRSGDLSVYWYQQSLDQGLQFLIQYYNGEERAKGNILERFSAQQFPDLHSELNLSSLELGDSALYFCASSVGRVPGELFFGEGSRLTVL.

This chain uses TRBV25-1 with TRBJ1-6, with 10 bases fitting TRBD1. In germline, CDR1 is MGHDK, CDR2 SYGVNS. V was clipped by 0 bases and J by 7 bases; unmatched bases: 6. There are 17 residues in the CDR3. The CDR3 coding sequence is TGTGCCAGCAGTGAATATATGAGACAGGGGGCGAATTCACCCCTCCACTTT. Translation gives CASSEYMRQGANSPLHF.

The chain employs TRBV6-5 and TRBJ1-3; D gene ambiguous. Deletions cut 4 bases from V and 4 bases from J, with 17 bases between. This CDR3 is 16 amino acids long. Germline V gives CDR1 MNHEY, CDR2 SVGAGI. CDR3 nucleotides: TGTGCCAGCAGTTCCCTTTATGCGGGGTCAGGAAACACCATATATTTT. Translating it yields CASSSLYAGSGNTIYF.

The sample holds a few counts of this clone. The chain couples TRBV6-5 to TRBJ2-7; no firm D call. Per germline, CDR1 MNHEY and CDR2 SVGAGI. This CDR3 region has 13 residues. Trimming cost V 3 bases and J 2 bases, with 8 bases left between them. The DNA of the CDR3 is TGTGCCAGCAGTTATAGGGTACCCTACGAGCAGTACTTC. It translates to CASSYRVPYEQYF.

The chain recombines TRBV4-1 with TRBJ2-7; 11 bases are a match to TRBD1. This CDR3 contains 16 residues. Germline trimming cut 2 bases from V and 3 bases from J; bases unmatched to any gene: 6. Germline lookup yields CDR1 MGHRA and CDR2 YSYEKL. CDR3 residues: CASSQRVGTGGYEQYF. DNA of the CDR3: TGCGCCAGCAGCCAAAGAGTCGGGACAGGGGGCTACGAGCAGTACTTC.

This clone is a singleton in its sample. The V and J genes are TRBV7-3 and TRBJ2-1; D is ambiguous. The V and J ends lost 2 bases and 10 bases respectively, with 21 bases between them. This CDR3 spans 16 amino acids. Germline V lookup: CDR1 SGHTA, CDR2 FQGTGA. The CDR3 DNA is TGTGCCAGCAGCTTAGGTTCTTGGGCCCCCGGACGGGAGCAGTTCTTC. Amino acids: CASSLGSWAPGREQFF.

The gene calls are TRBV7-2 and TRBJ1-5, with TRBD1 matching 9 bases. The CDR3 consists of 15 residues. Germline-derived CDR1 and CDR2 are SGHTA and FQGNSA. Trimming took 1 base from V and 4 from J; bases not matched to a gene: 2. The CDR3 DNA is TGTGCCAGCAGCTTAGGACAGGGGGAAAATCAGCCCCAGCATTTT. It yields the protein CASSLGQGENQPQHF.

The gene calls are TRBV28 and TRBJ1-1; D may be TRBD1 (6 bases). There are 14 residues in the CDR3. Germline V gene lookup returns CDR1 MDHEN and CDR2 SYDVKM. The V end lost 5 bases, the J end lost 6 bases, and 16 bases lay between the germline ends. As DNA, the CDR3 is TGTGCCAGCAGTCTCATCAGGGGAGGCGCTGAAGCTTTCTTT. This encodes CASSLIRGGAEAFF.

The chain uses TRBV6-5 and TRBJ1-4; 8 bases line up with TRBD1. CDR3 size: 14 residues. J lost 7 bases, V lost 6 bases, and 7 bases had no gene match. From germline, CDR1 is MNHEY and CDR2 SVGAGI. CDR3 nucleotides: TGTGCCAGCAGCCTAAGGACAGGGAGTGAAAAACTGTTTTTT. This encodes CASSLRTGSEKLFF.

The V and J genes are TRBV6-5 and TRBJ2-5; unclear D gene. Germline CDR1 reads MNHEY; CDR2 reads SVGAGI. The CDR3 covers 13 residues. V was shortened by 3 bases and J by 5 bases, with 10 bases between the two germline ends. CDR3 sequence: CASSYSDGETQYF. CDR3 in DNA: TGTGCCAGCAGTTATTCAGACGGGGAGACCCAGTACTTC.